Shown below are 5 T cell receptor beta chains from a single sample sequenced in a study of beta chain features in type 1 diabetes (dated by TCRdb to between 2018 and 2020). Results the study describes overall, beyond this receptor: Type 1 diabetes patients showed a moderate but significant shortening of TCRB CDR3 length in all four CD4+ subsets.

Which antigens these TCRs recognize remains unknown. The protocol used for the library was the immunoSEQ multiplex PCR assay. The High Capacity cDNA Reverse Transcription Kit was used to reverse transcribe all of the isolated RNA, meaning that expressed TCRB transcripts were what got sequenced. Held by TCRdb, this immuneACCESS table contains in-frame sequences only and omits some clones. Under half of the omission traces to an unresolved V gene where checked; the cause of the rest is unknown. The sample profile shows roughly 26,000 clones; 49% of them were found once. The ten largest clones add up to around 0.3% of the sample. The specimen was stem cell memory CD4+ T cells from blood. Read against the paper, the sample's cell subset or site label means: stem cell-like memory CD4+ T cells. These receptors originate from a man aged 25-40 years with type 1 diabetes.

The chain combines TRBV6-1 with TRBJ1-4, with D unclear. Germline CDR1 is MNHNS and CDR2 is SASEGT. The length of the CDR3 is 11 residues. Trimming pared 9 bases from V and 8 bases from J, leaving 10 bases between. The CDR3: CASSPREKLFF. DNA for the CDR3: TGTGCCAGTTCACCCAGGGAAAAACTGTTTTTT.

This chain joins TRBV5-1 and TRBJ1-4, with D possibly TRBD1 on 5 matching bases. CDR3 length equals 15 residues. Germline V gene lookup returns CDR1 SGHRS and CDR2 YFSETQ. V lost 0 bases and J 5 bases, leaving 11 bases between the germline ends. The CDR3 DNA sequence: TGCGCCAGCAGCTTGGGGCAGGGCGGAAATGAAAAACTGTTTTTT. Amino acid sequence: CASSLGQGGNEKLFF.

This chain connects TRBV7-9 to TRBJ2-1, with 9 positions matching TRBD1. Germline V gives CDR1 SEHNR, CDR2 FQNEAQ (reference sequence). CDR3 length: 14 residues. V lost 4 bases and J lost 10; bases outside the gene matches: 8. In nucleotides, the CDR3 is TGTGCCAGCAGCTGGGACAGGGAGTCTTGGGAGCAGTTCTTC. Translated, it gives CASSWDRESWEQFF.

This clone was recorded once. V usage is TRBV28 and J usage is TRBJ2-1, with D possibly matching TRBD2 (6 bases). The CDR3 length is 14 residues. V lost 4 bases to trimming and J lost 9 bases, with 16 bases between them. Germline CDR1 MDHEN, CDR2 SYDVKM. The CDR3 region is CASSSPLAFGEQFF. CDR3 bases: TGTGCCAGCAGTTCGCCGCTAGCGTTTGGTGAGCAGTTCTTC.

The chain links TRBV27 to TRBJ2-1; 8 nucleotides line up with TRBD2. Germline V gene lookup returns CDR1 MNHEY and CDR2 SMNVEV (reference sequence). V trimming: 1 base; J trimming: 8 bases; junction bases outside the gene matches: 4. The CDR3 is 14 amino acids. DNA for the CDR3: TGTGCCAGCAGTTTATATCCAGCGGGGGATGAGCAGTTCTTC. This gives the protein CASSLYPAGDEQFF.